This T cell receptor (beta chain) was identified during a study of response to subunit inactivated influenza vaccine. In TCRdb, the RT-PCR reads were re-called with MiXCR into one record per CDR3 protein. Here the sample spans more than 450,000 distinct CDR3 sequences, about 8% being singletons. The length of the CDR3 is 13 residues. V dropped 7 bases and J dropped 0 bases, with 9 bases sitting between them. This clonotype has at least ten counts. What it recognizes is unknown. Broader study findings: It was the authors' suggestion that each seasonal influenza vaccination recruits few new T cells.

The source material was PBMCs from blood, sampled 23 to 25 months after vaccination. This receptor was obtained from a man between 50 and 69 years old who received an inactivated influenza vaccine. The rearrangement joins TRBV12-3 or TRBV12-4 to TRBJ2-5; D is uncertain. The CDR3 protein is CASTETDQETQYF. The DNA for the CDR3 is TGTGCCAGCACCGAGACGGACCAAGAGACCCAGTACTTC.